The rows below give T cell receptor beta chains drawn from one sample of a study of T cell repertoires in cytomegalovirus infection. No antigens are known for them. TCRdb processed the reads anew with MiXCR; each CDR3 protein has one entry. The data contain approximately 910,000 distinct CDR3 sequences, around 30% of them seen just once; the ten biggest clones take up roughly an eighth. Sample: cultured CD8+ T cells from PBMCs, taken from culture after CMV antigen stimulation. Receptors originate from a human donor in good health (CMV status not recorded). Some clones in this sample may be carry-over from other donors' samples. Both conserved end residues are part of each CDR3. The D gene is left open where the match is weak. Size tells how often a clone was seen (once, few, many) or the class of an expanded clone, and some rows leave it out.

v_gene	d_gene	abundance	j_gene	CDR3nt	CDR3aa
TRBV20-1	-	-	TRBJ2-7	TGCAGTGCTAGATCCCGATCACGGTCAGGGCTCTCCTACGAGCAGTACTTC	CSARSRSRSGLSYEQYF
TRBV7-7	-	many	TRBJ2-5	TGTGCTAGCAGCCACGCGGTCGGGGTGGAGACCCAGTACTTC	CASSHAVGVETQYF
TRBV6-6	-	-	TRBJ1-4	TGTGCCAGCTTCAATGGGGGAGCGACTGAAAAACTGTTTTTT	CASFNGGATEKLFF
TRBV7-6	-	few	TRBJ2-7	TGTGCCAGCAGCTTAGCGCGGCAGGAGCAGTACTTC	CASSLARQEQYF
TRBV12-3/TRBV12-4	-	-	TRBJ1-5	TGTGCCAGCAGTTCACAGGGCGGTTGGCCCCAGCATTTT	CASSSQGGWPQHF
TRBV7-9	TRBD1	-	TRBJ2-7	TGTGCCACCCTGCCTGGGACAGATGCCTACGAGCAGTACTTC	CATLPGTDAYEQYF
TRBV19	TRBD1	once	TRBJ1-6	TGTGCCAGTAGTCTGACCGGGACAGACTATAATTCACCCCTCCACTTT	CASSLTGTDYNSPLHF
TRBV7-9	TRBD2	-	TRBJ2-5	TGTGCCAGCAGCTACCCCGGGACTAGCGGGGGGGCTTTAGAGACCCAGTACTTC	CASSYPGTSGGALETQYF
TRBV7-4	TRBD1	-	TRBJ1-2	TGTGCCAGCAGCTTAGAAACCGGACAGGGCGTTAACTATGGCTACACCTTC	CASSLETGQGVNYGYTF
TRBV6-1	-	few	TRBJ1-1	TGTGCCGGGTCTTTCGGACGGATGAACACTGAAGCTTTCTTT	CAGSFGRMNTEAFF
TRBV12-3/TRBV12-4	TRBD1	many	TRBJ1-1	TGTGCCAGCAGTATTACAGGGGGCGGCACTGAAGCTTTCTTT	CASSITGGGTEAFF
TRBV27	-	-	TRBJ2-1	TGTGCCAGCAGTTCAGGGGATGGGCACTACAATGAGCAGTTCTTC	CASSSGDGHYNEQFF
TRBV27	TRBD1	few	TRBJ1-5	TGTGCCAGCAGTTTCCAGGGACAGACCAATCAGCCCCAGCATTTT	CASSFQGQTNQPQHF
TRBV6-5	-	few	TRBJ1-5	TGTGCCAGCAGTTACAGGTCCTCCAGCAATCAGCCCCAGCATTTT	CASSYRSSSNQPQHF
TRBV12-3/TRBV12-4	TRBD2	few	TRBJ2-5	TGTGCCAGCAGTTTTCTAGCGGGGGGAACTCATGAGACCCAGTACTTC	CASSFLAGGTHETQYF
TRBV11-2	-	-	TRBJ1-2	TGTGCCAGCAGCTCCCCGGACTGGTGGGGCTACACCTTC	CASSSPDWWGYTF
TRBV7-9	-	-	TRBJ2-5	TGTGCCAGCAGGACGGAGGAGTACCAAGAGACCCAGTACTTC	CASRTEEYQETQYF
TRBV6-2/TRBV6-3	TRBD2	-	TRBJ2-2	TGTGCCAGCAGCTCCGGGACTACCAAAACCGGGGAGCTGTTTTTT	CASSSGTTKTGELFF
TRBV7-9	-	few	TRBJ2-1	TGTGCCAGCAGCTTGCCCCCACAGTACAATGAGCAGTTCTTC	CASSLPPQYNEQFF
TRBV11-2	-	-	TRBJ1-3	TGTGCCAGCAGCTTATCGGGCAGGGTGAACACCATATATTTT	CASSLSGRVNTIYF
TRBV24-1	-	many	TRBJ1-6	TGTGCCACTTTACTGGGAAGTTCACCCCTCCACTTT	CATLLGSSPLHF
TRBV7-6	-	-	TRBJ1-1	TGTGCCAGCAGACGAGAGGGAGACTATGAAGCTTTCTTT	CASRREGDYEAFF
TRBV12-5	TRBD2	-	TRBJ2-5	TGTGCTAGTGGTTTTACTAGCGGGGAGACCCAGTACTTC	CASGFTSGETQYF
TRBV7-9	-	few	TRBJ1-2	TGTGCCAGCAGCTCCCGGCGGGCTCAAGCTAACTATGGCTACACCTTC	CASSSRRAQANYGYTF